This T cell receptor (beta chain) comes out of a study of OX40 agonist ivuxolimab in advanced cancers. Whole-study context: From roughly 20 to 79 years was the age range, with a mean of around 60 years, and approximately 80% were male.

Germline-derived CDR1 and CDR2 are MNHNY and SVGAGI (reference sequence). This CDR3 is 15 amino acids long. Profiled with immunoSEQ multiplex PCR; TCRdb holds only in-frame clones, not every one. The sample yields tens of thousands of clones, 80% to 85% seen once. The sequence derives from an adult with an advanced solid tumor such as melanoma, head and neck, liver or kidney cancer. The material sequenced was CD4+ or CD8+ T cells sorted from blood, taken in a trial of the OX40 agonist ivuxolimab. The gene calls are TRBV6-6 and TRBJ2-5; maybe TRBD2 (6 bases). The DNA end is more similar to TRBJ2-7, so the J call may be wrong. The CDR3 DNA reads TGTGCCAGCAGTCAACCCGGGAGTAACTCCTACGAGCAGTACTTC. It translates to CASSQPGSNSYEQYF.